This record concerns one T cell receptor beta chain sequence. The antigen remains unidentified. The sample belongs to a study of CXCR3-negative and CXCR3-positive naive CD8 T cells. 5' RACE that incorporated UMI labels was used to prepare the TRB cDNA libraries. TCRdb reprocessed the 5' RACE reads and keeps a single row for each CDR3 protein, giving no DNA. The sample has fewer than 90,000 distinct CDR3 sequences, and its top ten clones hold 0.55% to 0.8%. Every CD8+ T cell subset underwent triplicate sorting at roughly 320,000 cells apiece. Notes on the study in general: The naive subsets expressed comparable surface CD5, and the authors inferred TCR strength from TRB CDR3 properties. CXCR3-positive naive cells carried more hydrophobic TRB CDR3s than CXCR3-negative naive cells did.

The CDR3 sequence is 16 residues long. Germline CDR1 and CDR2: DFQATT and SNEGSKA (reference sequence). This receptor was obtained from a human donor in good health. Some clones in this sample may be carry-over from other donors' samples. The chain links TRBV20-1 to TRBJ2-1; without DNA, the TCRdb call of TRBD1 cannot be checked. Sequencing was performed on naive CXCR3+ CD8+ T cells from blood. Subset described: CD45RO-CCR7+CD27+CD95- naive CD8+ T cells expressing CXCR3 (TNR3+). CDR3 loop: CSASPGGLGAYNEQFF.